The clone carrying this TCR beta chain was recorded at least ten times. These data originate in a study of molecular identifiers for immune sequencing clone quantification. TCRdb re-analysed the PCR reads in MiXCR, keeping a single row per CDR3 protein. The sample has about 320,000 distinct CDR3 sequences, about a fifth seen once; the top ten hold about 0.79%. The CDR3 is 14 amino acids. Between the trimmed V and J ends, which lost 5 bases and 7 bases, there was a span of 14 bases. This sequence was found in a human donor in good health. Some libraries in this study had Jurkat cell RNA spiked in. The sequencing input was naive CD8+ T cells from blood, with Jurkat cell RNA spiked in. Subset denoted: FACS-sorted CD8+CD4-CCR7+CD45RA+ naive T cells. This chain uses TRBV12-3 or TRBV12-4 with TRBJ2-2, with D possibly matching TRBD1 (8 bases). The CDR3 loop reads CASSRTGRGGELFF. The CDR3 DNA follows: TGTGCCAGCAGTCGGACAGGGAGGGGCGGGGAGCTGTTTTTT.